This T cell receptor (beta chain) was documented in a study of radiotherapy plus CTLA-4 blockade in lung cancer. V lost 1 base and J lost 6; bases outside the gene matches: 12. CDR1 and CDR2 (germline): MNHEY, SMNVEV (reference sequence). CDR3 length: 17 residues. Study results and limitations: TCR clones from tumors expanded in blood after radiotherapy plus ipilimumab. The authors reported that early blood T cell clone dynamics, with interferon-beta, best predicted response.

Notes on this clone: Its antigen is undetermined.

Using immunoSEQ multiplex PCR, the repertoire was profiled, and TCRdb retains in-frame clones only, with some absent. The data hold about 66,000 clones, with around 86% observed a single time. The source of this sequence is a human donor with non-small cell lung cancer who had a partial response to radiotherapy plus ipilimumab. The chain carries TRBV27 and TRBJ2-1; 7 nucleotides align to TRBD1. The material sequenced was peripheral blood, taken from a patient treated with radiotherapy plus ipilimumab. The DNA of the CDR3 is TGTGCCAGCAGTTTATACCCTCCGAGACAGGGATCCAATGAGCAGTTCTTC. Residues: CASSLYPPRQGSNEQFF.